The present entry profiles one TCR beta chain with its context. As yet, its antigen is unknown. Some clones are missing from TCRdb's copy, which holds only in-frame ones; the method was immunoSEQ multiplex PCR. Counted here are 35,000 to 45,000 clones, around nine tenths occurring once; the ten biggest clones make up over 1.5%. This specimen belongs to a study of T cell clonotyping in hematopoietic cell transplantation. Findings and limits, study-wide: Recipient TCR diversity dropped after transplant; expanded clonotypes rose from day 30 to 180. No sorting was done, leaving CD4 and CD8 contributions mixed. Few recipient clonotypes overlapped donors; over 95% were de novo at given depth.

Germline CDR1 and CDR2: SGHRS and YFSETQ. The CDR3 contains 17 residues. The junction had 19 bases not matched to a gene; V was cut back by 7 bases and J by 4 bases. The sequencing input was peripheral blood mononuclear cells. The sequence came from a woman aged 35 to 49 in good health. Some clones in this sample may be carry-over from other donors' samples. The V call is TRBV5-1, the J call TRBJ2-7; 8 bases match TRBD2. CDR3 in DNA: TGCGCCAGCGCTAAGTTTGGGGCCACTAGCGGTTCATACGAGCAGTACTTC. Encoded protein: CASAKFGATSGSYEQYF.